The 9 T cell receptor beta chains below were found in one sample sequenced in a study of T-cell reconstitution after alpha-beta-depleted transplantation in children. Unique molecular identifiers were incorporated during preparation of the TCRbeta library. In TCRdb, the PCR reads were re-called with MiXCR into one record per CDR3 protein. The sample carries approximately 980,000 distinct CDR3 sequences, under 30% recorded once. The specimen was PBMCs, mostly from graft donor cells, collected 360 days after TCRalphabeta/CD19-depleted stem cell transplant. The receptor set was obtained from a boy in the first two years of life who had a stem cell transplant for SCID, so the T cells may come from the graft donor.

The chain links TRBV3-1 to TRBJ1-5; D is unresolved. V dropped 5 bases and J dropped 5 bases, with 10 bases sitting between them. This CDR3 contains 13 residues. Germline CDR1 and CDR2: LGHDT and YNNKEL (reference sequence). The DNA for the CDR3 is TGTGCCAGCAGCGGGGTGGGAGATCAGCCCCAGCATTTT. Translation gives CASSGVGDQPQHF.

This clonotype was seen only a few times. The chain carries TRBV9 and TRBJ2-5; maybe TRBD1 (5 bases). The germline V gene encodes CDR1 SGDLS and CDR2 YYNGEE. V was trimmed by 0 bases and J by 2 bases, leaving 14 bases between them. The CDR3 is 16 residues long. The CDR3 spells CASSVGWGPGQETQYF. CDR3 DNA: TGTGCCAGCAGCGTAGGGTGGGGCCCAGGGCAAGAGACCCAGTACTTC.

This clonotype was observed a few times. The genes are TRBV29-1 and TRBJ1-1; 8 positions match TRBD1. Looked up from germline, CDR1 is SQVTM and CDR2 is ANQGSEA. The CDR3 has 14 amino acids. Unmatched junction bases numbered 7, after V lost 3 bases and J lost 4 bases. This chain's CDR3 is CSVEFWTGITEAFF. The CDR3 DNA sequence: TGCAGCGTTGAGTTCTGGACAGGGATCACTGAAGCTTTCTTT.

The V gene is TRBV5-1, the J gene TRBJ2-1, with D possibly being TRBD1 (6 bases). The CDR3 covers 17 residues. Germline-derived CDR1 and CDR2 are SGHRS and YFSETQ. Trimming pared 1 base from V and 9 bases from J, leaving 23 bases between. CDR3 residues: CASSLFTGQYVIGEQFF. Written as DNA, the CDR3 is TGCGCCAGCAGCTTGTTTACAGGACAGTACGTGATCGGTGAGCAGTTCTTC.

This clonotype was detected a few times. CDR3: CSVQKTENYGYTF. As DNA, the CDR3 is TGCAGCGTCCAGAAGACCGAGAACTATGGCTACACCTTC. The V gene is TRBV29-1, the J gene TRBJ1-2; no reliable D call. Germline CDR1 SQVTM, CDR2 ANQGSEA. Between the trimmed V and J ends, which lost 6 bases and 2 bases, there was a span of 13 bases. CDR3 length: 13 amino acids.

CDR3 sequence: CSVLGTGFGETQYF. The CDR3 DNA sequence: TGCAGCGTCCTCGGGACAGGGTTTGGCGAGACCCAGTACTTC. The chain combines TRBV29-1 with TRBJ2-5; the match to TRBD1 covers 9 bases. The CDR3 runs 14 residues. From germline, CDR1 is SQVTM and CDR2 ANQGSEA. The trim removed 6 bases at V and 5 bases at J, leaving 10 bases unmatched. The variable domain in full, completed from reference TRBV29-1 and TRBJ2-5, reads SAVISQKPSRDICQRGTSLTIQCQVDSQVTMMFWYRQQPGQSLTLIATANQGSEATYESGFVIDKFPISRPNLTFSTLTVSNMSPEDSSIYLCSVLGTGFGETQYFGPGTRLLVL.

There are a few counts of this clonotype. The rearrangement uses TRBV12-3 or TRBV12-4 and TRBJ2-5, with a weak D call TRBD1 (6 bases). There are 15 residues in the CDR3. Trimming left V 3 bases short and J 2 bases short, with 13 bases between. In nucleotides, the CDR3 is TGTGCCAGCAGTTTCGGGGACACTCGTCAAGAGACCCAGTACTTC. Amino acid sequence: CASSFGDTRQETQYF.

The rearrangement uses TRBV12-3 or TRBV12-4 and TRBJ2-5; D may be TRBD2 (5 bases). The CDR3 runs 14 residues. Trimming removed 5 bases from V and 5 bases from J, with 15 bases in between. The CDR3 is CASSLPDRRETQYF. In DNA, the CDR3 is TGTGCCAGCAGTCTCCCGGATAGGAGGGAGACCCAGTACTTC.

The rearrangement uses TRBV7-2 and TRBJ2-5, with D possibly being TRBD2 (7 bases). Per the germline V gene, CDR1 is SGHTA and CDR2 is FQGNSA. The CDR3 has 14 residues. The V end was cut by 5 bases, the J end by 7 bases, with 17 bases between. CDR3 bases: TGTGCCAGCAGCCCCGTGGTTAGGGGGGGGACCCAGTACTTC. Translation: CASSPVVRGGTQYF.